This T cell receptor beta chain was retrieved from a study of T cells in Graves' hyperthyroidism and ophthalmopathy. General observations from the study: Blood also showed most of the thyroid clonotypes that were expanded above 0.001.

Researchers took RNA transcripts and amplified the TCR beta CDR3 regions from them. HTBI primers drove first-round RT-PCR of the TCR CDR3. Using its own MiXCR run on the multiplex PCR reads, TCRdb lists one record per CDR3 protein. The table records over 350,000 distinct CDR3 sequences, over 11% of them present only once. This clonotype was observed many times. Antigen: not known. Duration under 3 months, a NOSPECS grade of at least 4, and a Clinical Activity Score of at least 3 characterized the ophthalmopathy patients. Clinicians diagnosed patients from clinical symptoms, serum thyroxine and TRAb, thyroid ultrasound and orbital computed tomography. This CDR3 is built from 17 residues. V lost 1 base, J lost 7 bases, and 19 bases lay in between. Germline values: CDR1 KGHDR, CDR2 SFDVKD.

The specimen sequenced was blood. The sequence was obtained from a man aged 50 to 60 with Graves' ophthalmopathy. V is TRBV24-1 and J is TRBJ2-1; D is perhaps TRBD2 (5 bases). CDR3 DNA: TGTGCCACCAGTGATTTATCAGGCGGGTCCCGCGGGAATGAGCAGTTCTTC. It is translated as CATSDLSGGSRGNEQFF.